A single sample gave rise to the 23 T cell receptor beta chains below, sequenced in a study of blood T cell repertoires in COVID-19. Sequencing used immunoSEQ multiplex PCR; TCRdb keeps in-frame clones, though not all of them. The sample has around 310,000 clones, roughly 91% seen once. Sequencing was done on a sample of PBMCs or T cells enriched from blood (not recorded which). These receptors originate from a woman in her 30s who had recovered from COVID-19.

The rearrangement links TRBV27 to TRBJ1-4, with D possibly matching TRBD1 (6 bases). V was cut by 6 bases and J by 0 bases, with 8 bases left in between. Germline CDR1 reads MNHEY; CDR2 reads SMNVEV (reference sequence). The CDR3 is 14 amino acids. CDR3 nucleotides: TGTGCCAGCAGCAGACAGGCAACTAATGAAAAACTGTTTTTT. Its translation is CASSRQATNEKLFF.

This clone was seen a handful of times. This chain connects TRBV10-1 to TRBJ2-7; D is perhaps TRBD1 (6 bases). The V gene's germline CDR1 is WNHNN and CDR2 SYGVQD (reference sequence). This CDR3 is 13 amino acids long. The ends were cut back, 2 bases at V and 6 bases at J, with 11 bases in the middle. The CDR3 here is CASSEQGLGEQYF. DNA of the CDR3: TGCGCCAGCAGTGAGCAGGGGCTTGGCGAGCAGTACTTC.

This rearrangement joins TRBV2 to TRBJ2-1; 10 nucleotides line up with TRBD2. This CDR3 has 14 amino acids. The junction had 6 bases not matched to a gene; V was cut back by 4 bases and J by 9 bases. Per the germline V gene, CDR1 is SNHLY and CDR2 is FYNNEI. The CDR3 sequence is CASSGSGRAGEQFF. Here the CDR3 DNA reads TGTGCCAGCAGTGGAAGCGGGAGGGCGGGTGAGCAGTTCTTC.

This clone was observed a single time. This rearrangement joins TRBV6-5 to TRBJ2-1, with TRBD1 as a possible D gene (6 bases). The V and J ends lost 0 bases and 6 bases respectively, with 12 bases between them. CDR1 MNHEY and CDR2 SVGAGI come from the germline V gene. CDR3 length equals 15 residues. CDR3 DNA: TGTGCCAGCAGTTACTCGTTGGGGGCTGGCAATGAGCAGTTCTTC. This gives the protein CASSYSLGAGNEQFF.

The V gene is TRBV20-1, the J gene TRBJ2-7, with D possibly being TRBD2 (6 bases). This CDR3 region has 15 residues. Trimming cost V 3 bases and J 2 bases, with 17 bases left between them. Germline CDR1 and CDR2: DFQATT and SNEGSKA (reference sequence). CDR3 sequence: CSASSQRVPTYEQYF. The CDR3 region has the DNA TGCAGTGCTAGTTCCCAGCGGGTCCCCACCTACGAGCAGTACTTC.

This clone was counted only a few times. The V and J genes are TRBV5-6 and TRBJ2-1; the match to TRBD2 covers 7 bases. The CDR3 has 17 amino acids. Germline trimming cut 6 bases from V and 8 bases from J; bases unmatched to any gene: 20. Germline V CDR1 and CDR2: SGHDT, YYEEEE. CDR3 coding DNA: TGTGCCAGCACCCTAGGAATAGGCGGGAGTTGGTGGGATGAGCAGTTCTTC. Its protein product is CASTLGIGGSWWDEQFF.

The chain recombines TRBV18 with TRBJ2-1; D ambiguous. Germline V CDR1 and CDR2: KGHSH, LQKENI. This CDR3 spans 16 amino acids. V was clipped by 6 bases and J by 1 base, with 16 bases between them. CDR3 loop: CASSPGEERSYNEQFF. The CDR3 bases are TGTGCCAGCTCTCCAGGAGAGGAGAGATCCTACAATGAGCAGTTCTTC. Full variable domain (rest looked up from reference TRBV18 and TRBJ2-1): NAGVMQNPRHLVRRRGQEARLRCSPMKGHSHVYWYRQLPEEGLKFMVYLQKENIIDESGMPKERFSAEFPKEGPSILRIQQVVRGDSAAYFCASSPGEERSYNEQFFGPGTRLTVL.

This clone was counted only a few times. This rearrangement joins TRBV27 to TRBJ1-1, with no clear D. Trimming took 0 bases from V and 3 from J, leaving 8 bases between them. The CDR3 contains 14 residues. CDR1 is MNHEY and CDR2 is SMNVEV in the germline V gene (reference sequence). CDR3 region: CASSLSREYTEAFF. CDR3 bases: TGTGCCAGCAGTTTATCGAGGGAGTACACTGAAGCTTTCTTT.

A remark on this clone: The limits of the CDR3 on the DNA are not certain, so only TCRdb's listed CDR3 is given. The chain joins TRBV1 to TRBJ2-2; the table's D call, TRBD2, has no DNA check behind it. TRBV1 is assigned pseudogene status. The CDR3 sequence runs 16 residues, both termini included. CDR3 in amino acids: CTSSHPVAGGTGELFF.

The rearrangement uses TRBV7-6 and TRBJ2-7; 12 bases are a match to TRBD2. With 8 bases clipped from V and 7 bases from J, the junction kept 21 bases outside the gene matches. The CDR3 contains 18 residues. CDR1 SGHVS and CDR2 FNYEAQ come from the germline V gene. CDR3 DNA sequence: TGTGCCAGCGGGGACACTAGCGGGAGGACGCCGAGTTTATATGAGCAGTACTTC. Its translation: CASGDTSGRTPSLYEQYF. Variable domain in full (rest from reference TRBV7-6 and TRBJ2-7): GAGVSQSPRYKVTKRGQDVALRCDPISGHVSLYWYRQALGQGPEFLTYFNYEAQQDKSGLPNDRFSAERPEGSISTLTIQRTEQRDSAMYRCASGDTSGRTPSLYEQYFGPGTRLTVT.

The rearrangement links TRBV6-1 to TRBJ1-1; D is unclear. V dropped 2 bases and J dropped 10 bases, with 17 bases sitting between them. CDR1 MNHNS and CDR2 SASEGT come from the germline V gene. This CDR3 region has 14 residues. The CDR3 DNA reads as TGTGCCAGCAGTGAAAATCGGGGAGAGAAAGGAGCTTTCTTT. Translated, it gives CASSENRGEKGAFF.

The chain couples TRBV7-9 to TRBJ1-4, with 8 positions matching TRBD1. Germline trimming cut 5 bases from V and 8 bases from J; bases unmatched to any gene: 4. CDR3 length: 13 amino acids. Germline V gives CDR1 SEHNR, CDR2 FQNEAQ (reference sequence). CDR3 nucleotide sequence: TGTGCCAGCAGCCTCAACAGGGGGGAAAAACTGTTTTTT. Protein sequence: CASSLNRGEKLFF.

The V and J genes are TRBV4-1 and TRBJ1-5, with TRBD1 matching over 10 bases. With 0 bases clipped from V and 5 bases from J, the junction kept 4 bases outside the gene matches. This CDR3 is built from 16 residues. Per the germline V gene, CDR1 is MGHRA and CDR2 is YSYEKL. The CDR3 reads CASSQDWGQGHQPQHF. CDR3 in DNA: TGCGCCAGCAGCCAAGATTGGGGACAGGGGCATCAGCCCCAGCATTTT.

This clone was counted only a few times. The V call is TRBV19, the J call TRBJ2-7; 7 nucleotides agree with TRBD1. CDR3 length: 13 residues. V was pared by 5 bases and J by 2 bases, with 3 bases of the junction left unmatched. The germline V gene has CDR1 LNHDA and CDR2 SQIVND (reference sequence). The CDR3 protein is CASSPGTAYEQYF. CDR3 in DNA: TGTGCCAGTAGTCCCGGGACAGCCTACGAGCAGTACTTC.

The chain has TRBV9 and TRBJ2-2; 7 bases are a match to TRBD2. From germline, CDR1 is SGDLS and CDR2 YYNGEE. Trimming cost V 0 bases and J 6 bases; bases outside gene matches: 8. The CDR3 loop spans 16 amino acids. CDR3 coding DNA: TGTGCCAGCAGCGTAGGTGGGGGAGGGCCGCCCGGGGAGCTGTTTTTT. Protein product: CASSVGGGGPPGELFF. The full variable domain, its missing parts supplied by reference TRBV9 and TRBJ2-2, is DSGVTQTPKHLITATGQRVTLRCSPRSGDLSVYWYQQSLDQGLQFLIQYYNGEERAKGNILERFSAQQFPDLHSELNLSSLELGDSALYFCASSVGGGGPPGELFFGEGSRLTVL.

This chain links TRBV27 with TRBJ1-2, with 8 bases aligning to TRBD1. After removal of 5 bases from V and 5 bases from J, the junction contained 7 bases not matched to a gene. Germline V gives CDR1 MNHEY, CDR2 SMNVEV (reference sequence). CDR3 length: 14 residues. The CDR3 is CASSMTGEFYGYTF. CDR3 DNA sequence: TGTGCCAGCAGTATGACAGGGGAGTTTTATGGCTACACCTTC.

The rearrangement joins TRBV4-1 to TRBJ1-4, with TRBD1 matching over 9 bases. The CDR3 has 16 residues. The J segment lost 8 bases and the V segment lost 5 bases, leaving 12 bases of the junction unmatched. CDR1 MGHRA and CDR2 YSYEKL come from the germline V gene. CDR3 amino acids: CASSLGYRGRREKLFF. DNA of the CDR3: TGCGCCAGCAGCTTGGGCTACAGGGGGCGGAGGGAAAAACTGTTTTTT.

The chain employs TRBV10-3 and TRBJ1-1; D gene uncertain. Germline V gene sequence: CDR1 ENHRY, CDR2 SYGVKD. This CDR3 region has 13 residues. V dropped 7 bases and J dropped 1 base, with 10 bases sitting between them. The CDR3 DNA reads TGTGCCATCAACGGCAGACAGAACACTGAAGCTTTCTTT. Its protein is CAINGRQNTEAFF.

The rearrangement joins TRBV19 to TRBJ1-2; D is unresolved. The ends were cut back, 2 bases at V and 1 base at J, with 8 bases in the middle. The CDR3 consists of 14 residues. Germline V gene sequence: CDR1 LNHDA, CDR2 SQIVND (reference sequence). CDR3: CASSILGDNYGYTF. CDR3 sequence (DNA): TGTGCCAGTAGTATATTAGGAGATAACTATGGCTACACCTTC.

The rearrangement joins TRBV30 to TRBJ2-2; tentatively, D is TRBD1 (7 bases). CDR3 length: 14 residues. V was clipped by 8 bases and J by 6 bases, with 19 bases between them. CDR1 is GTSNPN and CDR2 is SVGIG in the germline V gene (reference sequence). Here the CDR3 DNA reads TGTGCCCGGGGGAATCAGGGGGTCGCCGGGGAGCTGTTTTTT. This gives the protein CARGNQGVAGELFF.

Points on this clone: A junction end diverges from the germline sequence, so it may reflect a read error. CDR3: CASREDSSTYEQYF. CDR3 DNA: TGTGCCAGCAGGGAAGACTCTTCTACCTACGAGCAGTACTTC. The chain couples TRBV2 to TRBJ2-7; D not certain. The CDR3 covers 14 residues. CDR1 SNHLY and CDR2 FYNNEI come from the germline V gene.

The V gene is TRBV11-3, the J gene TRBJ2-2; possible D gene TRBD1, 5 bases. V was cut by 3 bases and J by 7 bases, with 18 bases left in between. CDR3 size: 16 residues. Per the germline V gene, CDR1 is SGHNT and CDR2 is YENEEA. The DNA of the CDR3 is TGTGCCAGCAGCTTGCCGCCAGGGATGAATGGCGGGGAGCTGTTTTTT. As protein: CASSLPPGMNGGELFF.

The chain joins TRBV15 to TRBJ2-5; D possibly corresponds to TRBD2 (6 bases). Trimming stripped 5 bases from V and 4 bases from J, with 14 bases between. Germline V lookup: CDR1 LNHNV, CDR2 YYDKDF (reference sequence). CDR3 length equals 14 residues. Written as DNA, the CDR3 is TGTGCCACCAGCGTAGGGAGGACGCCAGAGACCCAGTACTTC. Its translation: CATSVGRTPETQYF.